The TCR beta chain under discussion was sequenced for a study of cytomegalovirus exposure and HLA in healthy donors. V trimming: 4 bases; J trimming: 1 base; junction bases outside the gene matches: 1. The CDR3 has 14 residues. CDR1 is SGDLS, CDR2 YYNGEE, per germline. Findings and caveats of the study: Versus the approximately 700-donor mean, an Asian-associated ancestry cluster reportedly showed fewer N-insertions in a later analysis. Presence/absence results assume similar sequencing depth per donor, which may not hold.

This clone was counted a single time. Antigen: not known. In the PCR, 60 Vbeta and 13 Jbeta primers were used. Sequencing was performed with immunoSEQ multiplex PCR; in TCRdb, only in-frame clones are kept and a portion is missing. Of 120,000 or so clones detected, under 90% appear once; the ten largest clones hold more than 3.5%. The V and J genes are TRBV9 and TRBJ2-3; the match to TRBD2 covers 9 bases. The TCR originated in a woman aged 40 to 49 in good health and CMV-seropositive. The sample was PBMCs. The CDR3 here is CASSIAGGTDTQYF. The CDR3 nucleotides read TGTGCCAGCAGCATAGCGGGGGGCACAGATACGCAGTATTTT. Looking up the rest from reference TRBV9 and TRBJ2-3 gives the full variable domain: DSGVTQTPKHLITATGQRVTLRCSPRSGDLSVYWYQQSLDQGLQFLIQYYNGEERAKGNILERFSAQQFPDLHSELNLSSLELGDSALYFCASSIAGGTDTQYFGPGTRLTVL.